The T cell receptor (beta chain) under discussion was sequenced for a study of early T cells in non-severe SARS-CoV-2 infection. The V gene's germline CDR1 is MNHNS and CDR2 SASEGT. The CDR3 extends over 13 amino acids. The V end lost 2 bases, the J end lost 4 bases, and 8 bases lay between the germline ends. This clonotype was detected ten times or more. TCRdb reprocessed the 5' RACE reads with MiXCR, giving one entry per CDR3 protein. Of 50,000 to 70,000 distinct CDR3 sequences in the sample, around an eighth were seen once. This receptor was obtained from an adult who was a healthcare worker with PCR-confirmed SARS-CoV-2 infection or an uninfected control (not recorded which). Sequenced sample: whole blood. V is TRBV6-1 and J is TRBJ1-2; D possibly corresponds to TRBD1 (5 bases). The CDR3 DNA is TGTGCCAGCAGTGAAATGACAGCCTATGGCTACACCTTC. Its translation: CASSEMTAYGYTF.